These 6 T cell receptor beta chains share one sample of origin, sequenced in a study of response to subunit inactivated influenza vaccine. TCRdb re-analysed the RT-PCR reads in MiXCR, keeping a single row per CDR3 protein. The sample lists 500,000 to 550,000 distinct CDR3 sequences, under 9% occurring once. Sequenced here: PBMCs from blood, sampled around 25 months after vaccination. These TCRs come from a man aged 50 to 69 who received an inactivated influenza vaccine.

The chain couples TRBV18 to TRBJ2-2, with D perhaps given as TRBD1 or TRBD2 (5 bases each). CDR1 is KGHSH, CDR2 LQKENI, per germline. Trimming removed 8 bases at V and 0 bases at J, with 13 bases between. The CDR3 consists of 15 residues. Written as DNA, the CDR3 is TGTGCCAGCGGCCCGGGGACGTCGAACACCGGGGAGCTGTTTTTT. It yields the protein CASGPGTSNTGELFF.

This clonotype was counted many times. The chain uses TRBV7-2 and TRBJ2-5, with TRBD2 identical over 8 bases. Germline V lookup: CDR1 SGHTA, CDR2 FQGNSA. This CDR3 region has 17 residues. The trim removed 5 bases at V and 2 bases at J, leaving 13 bases unmatched. The CDR3 sequence is CASSLRVVAGRQETQYF. CDR3 DNA: TGTGCCAGCAGCCTCCGCGTTGTAGCGGGACGACAAGAGACCCAGTACTTC.

The chain is built from TRBV20-1 and TRBJ2-1; 8 bases align to TRBD2. The V gene end was trimmed by 5 bases and the J gene end by 7 bases; junction bases not matched to a gene: 7. The CDR3 runs 13 residues. Germline-derived CDR1 and CDR2 are DFQATT and SNEGSKA (reference sequence). The CDR3 DNA reads as TGCAGTGCTTTCGGACTAGCCTTAAATGAGCAGTTCTTC. It translates to CSAFGLALNEQFF.

The rearrangement uses TRBV20-1 and TRBJ2-7; tentative D call: TRBD2 (6 bases). This CDR3 has 13 residues. Germline assignment: CDR1 DFQATT and CDR2 SNEGSKA (reference sequence). Between the trimmed V and J ends, which lost 4 bases and 2 bases, there was a span of 12 bases. The DNA of the CDR3 is TGCAGTGCTAATCGGGACTCGACCTACGAGCAGTACTTC. This translates into CSANRDSTYEQYF.

This clonotype was seen a handful of times. The chain uses TRBV27 and TRBJ2-4; 13 positions agree with TRBD2. Germline values: CDR1 MNHEY, CDR2 SMNVEV (reference sequence). V dropped 0 bases and J dropped 5; count of bases not matched to a gene: 1. The CDR3 runs 16 residues. DNA of the CDR3: TGTGCCAGCAGTTTATCCGGACTAGCGGGAGAAAACATTCAGTACTTC. Protein: CASSLSGLAGENIQYF.

This CDR3 reads CASGYQETQYF. CDR3 sequence (DNA): TGCGCCAGCGGGTATCAAGAGACCCAGTACTTC. The V and J genes are TRBV10-2 and TRBJ2-5; D is ambiguous. V was cut by 8 bases and J by 2 bases, with 6 bases left in between. CDR1 is WSHSY, CDR2 SAAADI, per germline. The CDR3 totals 11 residues.